One sample yielded the 13 T cell receptor beta chains listed below, sequenced in a study of cytomegalovirus exposure and HLA in healthy donors. The protocol was immunoSEQ multiplex PCR, while the TCRdb copy is restricted to in-frame clones and leaves out a portion. The data show some 54,000 clones, 75% to 95% seen once. Sequencing used PBMCs. These TCRs come from a man aged 18 to 30 in good health and CMV-seronegative.

The rearrangement joins TRBV28 to TRBJ2-2, with 7 bases identical to TRBD1. CDR1 is MDHEN and CDR2 is SYDVKM in the germline V gene. The CDR3 totals 15 residues. V was clipped by 2 bases and J by 3 bases; unmatched bases: 3. The CDR3 bases are TGTGCCAGCAGTTTAGGACAGGACCACACCGGGGAGCTGTTTTTT. It yields the protein CASSLGQDHTGELFF. The variable domain in full, with the rest retrieved from reference TRBV28 and TRBJ2-2, is DVKVTQSSRYLVKRTGEKVFLECVQDMDHENMFWYRQDPGLGLRLIYFSYDVKMKEKGDIPEGYSVSREKKERFSLILESASTNQTSMYLCASSLGQDHTGELFFGEGSRLTVL.

The chain combines TRBV28 with TRBJ2-7; 11 bases match TRBD1. Trimming took 6 bases from V and 9 from J; bases not matched to a gene: 10. The CDR3 consists of 14 residues. Germline assignment: CDR1 MDHEN and CDR2 SYDVKM. The CDR3 spells CASRQGQGVRGQYF. As DNA, the CDR3 is TGTGCCAGCAGACAGGGACAGGGGGTAAGAGGGCAGTACTTC.

The chain carries TRBV30 and TRBJ2-7, with 7 bases lining up with TRBD2. Germline V gene lookup returns CDR1 GTSNPN and CDR2 SVGIG (reference sequence). V was clipped by 5 bases and J by 3 bases; unmatched bases: 13. CDR3 length: 15 amino acids. The CDR3 region has the DNA TGTGCCTGGGAAGTGGGAGGGTTTGGTCGCTACGAGCAGTACTTC. The encoded protein is CAWEVGGFGRYEQYF.

The V gene is TRBV30, the J gene TRBJ1-3; D unclear. V was pared by 4 bases and J by 0 bases, with 10 bases between. The germline CDR1 and CDR2 sequences are GTSNPN and SVGIG (reference sequence). The length of the CDR3 is 14 residues. The CDR3: CAWTQQLSGNTIYF. The CDR3 nucleotides read TGTGCCTGGACCCAACAGCTCTCTGGAAACACCATATATTTT.

This chain uses TRBV28 with TRBJ2-1; TRBD2 aligns across 8 bases. Losses at the gene ends were 3 bases for V and 14 bases for J; bases not matched to a gene: 12. Germline V gives CDR1 MDHEN, CDR2 SYDVKM. CDR3 length: 14 amino acids. CDR3 in amino acids: CASSLSGRVRREFF. Written as DNA, the CDR3 is TGTGCCAGCAGTTTGAGCGGGAGAGTCCGGAGGGAGTTCTTC.

This clone has a single count. The V and J genes are TRBV6-5 and TRBJ1-5; a weak D match, TRBD1 (6 bases). The CDR3 contains 14 residues. The germline gives CDR1 MNHEY, CDR2 SVGAGI. V was pared by 6 bases and J by 6 bases, with 15 bases between. CDR3 loop: CASRDNRVGQPQHF. The CDR3 DNA is TGTGCCAGCAGGGATAACAGGGTCGGTCAGCCCCAGCATTTT.

The chain employs TRBV6-5 and TRBJ2-5; 7 positions match TRBD1. This CDR3 has 15 amino acids. Germline loops: CDR1 MNHEY, CDR2 SVGAGI. V lost 5 bases and J lost 4; bases outside the gene matches: 10. The CDR3 DNA sequence: TGTGCCAGCAGTCTTAATTTAGGGGGCTTAGAGACCCAGTACTTC. It is translated as CASSLNLGGLETQYF.

The V gene is TRBV5-1, the J gene TRBJ2-5; tentative D call: TRBD2 (6 bases). The CDR3 loop spans 15 amino acids. From germline, CDR1 is SGHRS and CDR2 YFSETQ. Between the trimmed V and J ends, which lost 0 bases and 3 bases, there was a span of 12 bases. CDR3 sequence: CASSLVGRREETQYF. In nucleotides, the CDR3 is TGCGCCAGCAGCTTGGTGGGGCGGAGGGAAGAGACCCAGTACTTC.

This clone was observed once. CDR3 bases: TGTGCCAGCAGTGAAAATACAGGGTTAAAGACCCAGTACTTC. Its translation is CASSENTGLKTQYF. The chain joins TRBV6-1 to TRBJ2-5; perhaps TRBD1 as D (6 bases). CDR1 is MNHNS and CDR2 is SASEGT in the germline V gene. This CDR3 has 14 residues. V was trimmed by 2 bases and J by 6 bases, leaving 13 bases between them.

The rearrangement links TRBV6-6 to TRBJ2-5, with 7 bases matching TRBD2. Losses at the gene ends were 7 bases for V and 2 bases for J; bases not matched to a gene: 10. The CDR3 is 15 residues long. From germline, CDR1 is MNHNY and CDR2 SVGAGI (reference sequence). DNA of the CDR3: TGTGCCAGCACGGTGGGAGGGCCGGGGCAAGAGACCCAGTACTTC. Its protein product is CASTVGGPGQETQYF.

V usage is TRBV28 and J usage is TRBJ2-3, with 11 bases that match TRBD2. CDR1 and CDR2 (germline): MDHEN, SYDVKM. With 4 bases clipped from V and 4 bases from J, the junction kept 10 bases outside the gene matches. The CDR3 runs to 17 residues. The CDR3 protein is CASSSMTSGIKADTQYF. The CDR3, as DNA: TGTGCCAGCAGTTCGATGACTAGCGGGATTAAGGCAGATACGCAGTATTTT.

This CDR3 reads CASSPPGAQETQYF. CDR3 sequence (DNA): TGTGCCAGCAGCCCGCCGGGAGCTCAAGAGACCCAGTACTTC. The genes are TRBV28 and TRBJ2-5, with a weak D call TRBD2 (6 bases). This CDR3 has 14 amino acids. With 6 bases removed from V and 2 bases from J, the gap between germline ends came to 13 bases. Looked up from germline, CDR1 is MDHEN and CDR2 is SYDVKM.

The V gene is TRBV5-6, the J gene TRBJ1-4; maybe TRBD1 (6 bases). With 4 bases removed from V and 4 bases from J, the gap between germline ends came to 14 bases. The CDR3 runs to 15 residues. CDR1 is SGHDT, CDR2 YYEEEE, per germline. CDR3 amino acids: CASSPGGLNNEKLFF. CDR3 nucleotides: TGTGCCAGCAGCCCGGGGGGGCTGAATAATGAAAAACTGTTTTTT.